These 32 T cell receptor beta chains came from one sample sequenced in a study of identical twins. TCRdb independently ran MiXCR on the 5' RACE reads; one entry per CDR3 protein. There are approximately 1.8 million distinct CDR3 sequences in the sample; under 35% occur only once, and about 0.3% lies in the top ten. Sequences were obtained from cord blood. These receptors came from a newborn girl in good health.

The V and J genes are TRBV12-3 or TRBV12-4 and TRBJ2-5; 13 nucleotides agree with TRBD2. The V segment lost 8 bases and the J segment 0 bases; nucleotides outside the gene matches: 3. The CDR3 spans 15 residues. The CDR3 spells CASGTSGAYQETQYF. CDR3 coding DNA: TGTGCCAGCGGGACTAGCGGGGCGTACCAAGAGACCCAGTACTTC.

Worth noting for this clonotype: Just one base apart from a much larger clone, this may be a read error. The chain links TRBV28 to TRBJ2-7, with TRBD1 as a possible D gene (5 bases). CDR1 is MDHEN and CDR2 is SYDVKM in the germline V gene. V lost 1 base and J lost 7, with 20 bases in between. The CDR3 sequence is 16 residues long. CDR3: CASSLYRPQGRNEQYF. The CDR3 region has the DNA TGTGCCAGCAGTTTATATCGTCCCCAGGGAAGGAATGAGCAGTACTTC.

A few counts support this clonotype. The genes are TRBV5-6 and TRBJ2-3; the match to TRBD2 covers 8 bases. The CDR3 contains 15 residues. Unmatched junction bases numbered 6, after V lost 1 base and J lost 5 bases. CDR1 is SGHDT, CDR2 YYEEEE, per germline. CDR3 in amino acids: CASSLPIAGRDTQYF. The CDR3, as DNA: TGTGCCAGCAGCTTGCCCATAGCGGGGAGAGATACGCAGTATTTT.

A few counts support this clonotype. V is TRBV20-1 and J is TRBJ2-5; D unclear. CDR1 and CDR2 from the germline V gene are DFQATT and SNEGSKA (reference sequence). This CDR3 has 14 residues. Trimming pared 0 bases from V and 4 bases from J, leaving 12 bases between. DNA of the CDR3: TGCAGTGCTAGAGATAGGAGACCACGAGAGACCCAGTACTTC. Protein product: CSARDRRPRETQYF.

This rearrangement joins TRBV12-3 or TRBV12-4 to TRBJ1-2, with D possibly being TRBD1 (6 bases). This CDR3 comprises 15 residues. Deletions cut 2 bases from V and 4 bases from J, with 14 bases between. CDR3 amino acids: CASSLKRGAGYGYTF. CDR3 sequence (DNA): TGTGCCAGCAGTTTAAAACGGGGGGCAGGCTATGGCTACACCTTC.

This clonotype has ten or more counts. The chain couples TRBV12-5 to TRBJ2-1; D is unclear. Looked up from germline, CDR1 is LGHNT and CDR2 is FRNRAP. V lost 1 base, J lost 5 bases, and 6 bases lay in between. The CDR3 spans 13 residues. Here the CDR3 reads CASGLGGNNEQFF. In DNA, the CDR3 is TGTGCTAGTGGTTTGGGCGGAAACAATGAGCAGTTCTTC.

The rearrangement uses TRBV7-9 and TRBJ2-3; 7 positions agree with TRBD2. The CDR3 consists of 16 residues. Per germline, CDR1 SEHNR and CDR2 FQNEAQ (reference sequence). V shed 3 bases, J shed 2 bases, and the junction held 8 bases outside the gene matches. DNA for the CDR3: TGTGCCAGCAGCTTGAGGCGGGGGACCAACACAGATACGCAGTATTTT. This codes for CASSLRRGTNTDTQYF.

The genes are TRBV7-9 and TRBJ1-3, with D unresolved. V was trimmed by 1 base and J by 1 base, leaving 11 bases between them. The CDR3 extends over 16 amino acids. Germline V CDR1 and CDR2: SEHNR, FQNEAQ (reference sequence). CDR3 sequence (DNA): TGTGCCAGCAGCTTAGTCGGCAGAAGTTCTGGAAACACCATATATTTT. Encoded protein: CASSLVGRSSGNTIYF.

The genes are TRBV10-3 and TRBJ2-3, with D perhaps assigned TRBD1 or TRBD2 (6 bases each). Germline V CDR1 and CDR2: ENHRY, SYGVKD. This CDR3 comprises 16 residues. V was pared by 10 bases and J by 0 bases, with 20 bases between. The CDR3 bases are TGTGCCACGACCGAAATCGGGGGCCTCAGCACAGATACGCAGTATTTT. This gives the protein CATTEIGGLSTDTQYF.

The genes are TRBV15 and TRBJ2-1; D unresolved. The V gene's germline CDR1 is LNHNV and CDR2 YYDKDF (reference sequence). This CDR3 is built from 16 residues. Between the trimmed V and J ends, which lost 8 bases and 0 bases, there was a span of 17 bases. DNA for the CDR3: TGTGCCACCGGCCCTCAGTCCTCACCCTCCTACAATGAGCAGTTCTTC. Its protein product is CATGPQSSPSYNEQFF.

The genes are TRBV5-6 and TRBJ2-5; D unclear. CDR1 is SGHDT, CDR2 YYEEEE, per germline. Trimming pared 2 bases from V and 1 base from J, leaving 12 bases between. The CDR3 is 15 residues long. The CDR3 sequence: CASSFLGRSQETQYF. CDR3 nucleotide sequence: TGTGCCAGCAGCTTTTTAGGGCGGAGCCAAGAGACCCAGTACTTC.

This chain links TRBV20-1 with TRBJ1-1; 7 bases align to TRBD1. The CDR3 totals 14 residues. CDR1 is DFQATT and CDR2 is SNEGSKA in the germline V gene (reference sequence). V lost 5 bases and J lost 5; bases outside the gene matches: 11. The CDR3 region has the DNA TGCAGTGCTTCGAGGAGGGGGCGGTGGACTGAAGCTTTCTTT. It is translated as CSASRRGRWTEAFF.

This clonotype occurred a few times. V and J are TRBV6-6 and TRBJ2-1; D is unresolved. Per the germline V gene, CDR1 is MNHNY and CDR2 is SVGAGI (reference sequence). CDR3 length: 16 residues. V was trimmed by 6 bases and J by 0 bases, leaving 15 bases between them. The CDR3 nucleotides read TGTGCCAGCAGAGCCCCAGATGTCAGCTCCTACAATGAGCAGTTCTTC. Translated, it gives CASRAPDVSSYNEQFF.

CDR3 residues: CASSESQINSGNYNEQFF. In DNA form, the CDR3 reads TGTGCCAGCAGTGAATCCCAAATCAATAGCGGGAACTACAATGAGCAGTTCTTC. V gene TRBV25-1 combines with J gene TRBJ2-1; 8 positions agree with TRBD2. V gave up 1 base and J gave up 3 bases; unmatched junction bases: 11. The CDR3 consists of 18 residues. Per germline, CDR1 MGHDK and CDR2 SYGVNS.

In this sample, this clonotype turned up a few times. CDR3: CATSDLNNEQYF. The CDR3 DNA is TGTGCCACCAGTGACCTTAACAATGAGCAGTACTTC. This chain connects TRBV24-1 to TRBJ2-1, with D unresolved. The J call may be wrong; the DNA end is better matched by TRBJ2-7. In germline, CDR1 is KGHDR, CDR2 SFDVKD. There are 12 residues in the CDR3.

This clonotype was observed a single time. This clone may be a read error of a much larger clone one base away. As DNA, the CDR3 is TGTGCCAGCAGCCAAGATCGGCGGGAGTGGACAGGTACGCAGTATTTT. Translated, it gives CASSQDRREWTGTQYF. The V gene is TRBV4-2, the J gene TRBJ2-3; D is perhaps TRBD1 or TRBD2 (7 bases each). Germline CDR1 is LGHNA and CDR2 is YNFKEQ. This CDR3 has 16 amino acids.

This clonotype was observed a handful of times. This chain connects TRBV5-1 to TRBJ2-7; D not resolved. The germline gives CDR1 SGHRS, CDR2 YFSETQ. The CDR3 totals 12 residues. Trimming pared 0 bases from V and 5 bases from J, leaving 6 bases between. In DNA form, the CDR3 reads TGCGCCAGCAGCTTGGAACGGCACGAGCAGTACTTC. Its translation: CASSLERHEQYF.

This sequence joins TRBV20-1 and TRBJ2-3; no firm D call. Looked up from germline, CDR1 is DFQATT and CDR2 is SNEGSKA (reference sequence). The CDR3 covers 14 residues. Trimming pared 1 base from V and 4 bases from J, leaving 12 bases between. DNA for the CDR3: TGCAGTGCTAGAGGCGAGTTATTCGCAGATACGCAGTATTTT. It is translated as CSARGELFADTQYF.

This clonotype was seen more than once but under ten times. The CDR3 sequence: CASSPTSRGITEAFF. DNA for the CDR3: TGCGCCAGCAGCCCCACGTCCAGGGGAATCACTGAAGCTTTCTTT. The J gene is TRBJ1-1, the V gene TRBV5-1, with D perhaps TRBD1 (6 bases). The CDR3 extends over 15 amino acids. CDR1 SGHRS and CDR2 YFSETQ come from the germline V gene. V was clipped by 4 bases and J by 4 bases, with 17 bases between them.

The chain recombines TRBV5-1 with TRBJ2-2, with TRBD2 identical over 10 bases. The germline CDR1 and CDR2 sequences are SGHRS and YFSETQ. The CDR3 consists of 16 residues. With V trimmed by 2 bases and J by 2 bases, 3 bases remained unmatched. The CDR3 loop is CASSFTSGTNTGELFF. The CDR3 DNA follows: TGCGCCAGCAGCTTCACTAGCGGGACAAACACCGGGGAGCTGTTTTTT. Based on the CDR3 plus reference TRBV5-1 and TRBJ2-2, the full variable domain is KAGVTQTPRYLIKTRGQQVTLSCSPISGHRSVSWYQQTPGQGLQFLFEYFSETQRNKGNFPGRFSGRQFSNSRSEMNVSTLELGDSALYLCASSFTSGTNTGELFFGEGSRLTVL.

This clonotype was picked up a small number of times. The CDR3 protein is CASSGGTSGPYNEQFF. The CDR3 DNA reads as TGTGCCAGCAGCGGTGGGACTAGCGGTCCGTACAATGAGCAGTTCTTC. This chain connects TRBV5-6 to TRBJ2-1; 11 bases are shared with TRBD2. Germline CDR1 is SGHDT and CDR2 is YYEEEE. This CDR3 has 16 residues. The V gene end was trimmed by 4 bases and the J gene end by 4 bases; junction bases not matched to a gene: 7.

This chain joins TRBV5-1 and TRBJ2-1; maybe TRBD1 (6 bases). The better agreement between TRBJ2-7 and the DNA end casts doubt on the J call. In germline, CDR1 is SGHRS, CDR2 YFSETQ. CDR3 length: 16 amino acids. The CDR3 DNA reads TGCGCCAGCAGCTTGTTGTGGGGGCGCTTTGACAATGAGCAGTACTTC. Translation: CASSLLWGRFDNEQYF.

The CDR3 coding sequence is TGTGCCAGCAGCGGCGGGACGGTGAAACAGTACTTC. As protein: CASSGGTVKQYF. This chain uses TRBV13 with TRBJ2-7, with D possibly TRBD2 on 6 matching bases. V was pared by 5 bases and J by 10 bases, with 15 bases between. The germline gives CDR1 PRHDT, CDR2 FYEKMQ (reference sequence). The CDR3 extends over 12 amino acids.

The table lists this clonotype with a few counts. The rearrangement links TRBV30 to TRBJ2-3; 9 nucleotides align to TRBD2. CDR3 length: 15 residues. The V segment lost 0 bases and the J segment 0 bases; nucleotides outside the gene matches: 1. CDR1 GTSNPN and CDR2 SVGIG come from the germline V gene (reference sequence). CDR3 bases: TGTGCCTGGAGTGTACTAGCGGGTAGCACAGATACGCAGTATTTT. Protein: CAWSVLAGSTDTQYF.

This clonotype was seen only a few times. The chain uses TRBV24-1 and TRBJ2-3; the D is unclear. The V gene's germline CDR1 is KGHDR and CDR2 SFDVKD. V lost 4 bases and J lost 3, with 22 bases in between. The CDR3 spans 18 residues. CDR3 amino acids: CATSDSPGPNLLTDTQYF. CDR3 in DNA: TGTGCCACCAGTGACTCCCCCGGGCCGAACCTTCTGACAGATACGCAGTATTTT.

As regards this clonotype: A much larger clone lies a single base off, so this may be a read error. The CDR3 is CASSGSGGANNEQYF. The CDR3 DNA is TGCGCCAGCAGTGGTAGCGGGGGGGCAAACAATGAGCAGTACTTC. The chain joins TRBV5-1 to TRBJ2-1; TRBD2 matches 11 bases. Matching the DNA end better, TRBJ2-7 makes the J call doubtful. CDR3 length: 15 amino acids. CDR1 is SGHRS, CDR2 YFSETQ, per germline.

The rearrangement joins TRBV3-1 to TRBJ2-3; 7 nucleotides line up with TRBD2. Germline values: CDR1 LGHDT, CDR2 YNNKEL (reference sequence). V lost 2 bases and J lost 3; bases outside the gene matches: 11. This CDR3 contains 17 residues. The CDR3 DNA is TGTGCCAGCAGCCAAATGGCGGGAGAAAAGTGGACAGATACGCAGTATTTT. Protein sequence: CASSQMAGEKWTDTQYF.

Points on this clonotype: A junction boundary mismatches the germline segment, possibly from a read error. This chain connects TRBV9 to TRBJ2-1; 9 bases are shared with TRBD2. Germline CDR1 reads SGDLS; CDR2 reads YYNGEE. This CDR3 comprises 16 residues. CDR3 loop: CASSVGLAGPYNEQFF. DNA for the CDR3: TGTGCTAGCAGCGTGGGGCTAGCGGGACCCTACAATGAGCAGTTCTTC.

J is TRBJ2-3 and V is TRBV5-1, with 8 bases identical to TRBD1. V trimming: 4 bases; J trimming: 4 bases; junction bases outside the gene matches: 17. This CDR3 has 18 amino acids. CDR1 is SGHRS, CDR2 YFSETQ, per germline. In DNA, the CDR3 is TGCGCCAGCAGCATCGGACAGGGCCCGCATGGTTACCCAGATACGCAGTATTTT. Amino acids: CASSIGQGPHGYPDTQYF. The variable domain in full, completed from reference TRBV5-1 and TRBJ2-3, reads KAGVTQTPRYLIKTRGQQVTLSCSPISGHRSVSWYQQTPGQGLQFLFEYFSETQRNKGNFPGRFSGRQFSNSRSEMNVSTLELGDSALYLCASSIGQGPHGYPDTQYFGPGTRLTVL.

V and J are TRBV20-1 and TRBJ1-2, with D tentatively TRBD1 (6 bases). The germline V and J ends were trimmed by 0 bases and 2 bases, with 13 bases remaining between them. Germline V gene lookup returns CDR1 DFQATT and CDR2 SNEGSKA (reference sequence). The CDR3 covers 15 residues. This CDR3 is CSARDSGTHNYGYTF. The CDR3 region has the DNA TGCAGTGCTAGAGATTCCGGGACACACAACTATGGCTACACCTTC.

This clonotype was observed a few times. The chain has TRBV20-1 and TRBJ2-1; D is possibly TRBD2 (5 bases). The J call is uncertain, as TRBJ2-7 better fits the DNA end. Germline values: CDR1 DFQATT, CDR2 SNEGSKA (reference sequence). This CDR3 region has 13 residues. The CDR3 reads CSARGDYFNEQYF. DNA for the CDR3: TGCAGTGCTAGAGGAGACTACTTCAATGAGCAGTACTTC.

The CDR3 sequence is CSASWFLHEQFF. The CDR3 region has the DNA TGCAGTGCGTCGTGGTTCTTACATGAGCAGTTCTTC. The rearrangement links TRBV20-1 to TRBJ2-1; D is unresolved. CDR1 and CDR2 (germline): DFQATT, SNEGSKA (reference sequence). This CDR3 has 12 amino acids. V dropped 6 bases and J dropped 8 bases, with 14 bases sitting between them.